Below, one TCR beta chain is given with its context. This entry comes from a study of T cells expressing NK-cell markers. Germline values: CDR1 MNHEY, CDR2 SVGAGI. The CDR3 length is 14 residues. TCRdb reprocessed the 5' RACE reads and reports one entry per CDR3 protein, with no DNA. Its table lists about 540,000 distinct CDR3 sequences. Sequencing was carried out using blood T cells: a sorted CD56 or NKG2C T cell subset, CD4+ or CD8+ T cells, or bulk PBMC T cells (not recorded which). The sequence was collected from a man between 18 and 35 years old in good health. The chain employs TRBV6-5 and TRBJ2-7; the TCRdb D gene call, TRBD1, has no DNA to confirm it. The CDR3 sequence is CASQGSQRLYEQYF.